This T cell receptor (beta chain) stems from a study of pediatric ulcerative colitis. Study-wide findings and caveats: All ulcerative colitis patients, but no controls, carried two rectal clonotypes. In rectum, acute severe colitis had expanded clones and less diversity.

This was a survey-level run. TCRdb keeps only in-frame clones here, not all; method: immunoSEQ multiplex PCR. Among around 61,000 clones, roughly nine tenths were seen once, and the ten largest hold around 3.3%. A note on this clone: The antigen is unknown.

No immunosuppressive drugs were given to ulcerative colitis patients before diagnostic colonoscopy. Trimming cost V 6 bases and J 0 bases, with 9 bases left between them. The CDR3 contains 13 residues. CDR1 is SQVTM and CDR2 is ANQGSEA in the germline V gene. Sequencing input: blood. The V and J genes are TRBV29-1 and TRBJ2-1, with D possibly being TRBD1 (5 bases). The origin of this receptor is a boy younger than 18 with severe ulcerative colitis. CDR3 sequence (DNA): TGCAGCGTCTTCAGGGACTCCTACAATGAGCAGTTCTTC. Translating it yields CSVFRDSYNEQFF.